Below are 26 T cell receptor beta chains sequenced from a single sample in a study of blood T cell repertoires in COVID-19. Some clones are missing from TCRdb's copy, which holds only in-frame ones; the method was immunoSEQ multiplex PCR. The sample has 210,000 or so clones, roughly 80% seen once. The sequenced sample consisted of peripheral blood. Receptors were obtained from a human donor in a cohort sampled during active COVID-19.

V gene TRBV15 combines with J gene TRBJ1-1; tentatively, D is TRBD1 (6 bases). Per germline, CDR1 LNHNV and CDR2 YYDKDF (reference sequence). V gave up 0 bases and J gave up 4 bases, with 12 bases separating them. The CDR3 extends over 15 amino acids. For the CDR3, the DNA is TGTGCCACCAGCAGAGATCCCTCAGGGGCCACTGAAGCTTTCTTT. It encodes CATSRDPSGATEAFF.

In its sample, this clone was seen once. CDR3 bases: TGTGCCAGCCTACCGACAGTGAGTTCCTACGAGCAGTACTTC. Protein: CASLPTVSSYEQYF. V gene TRBV6-5 combines with J gene TRBJ2-7; possible D gene TRBD1, 5 bases. This CDR3 contains 14 residues. Germline loops: CDR1 MNHEY, CDR2 SVGAGI. Trimming took off 8 bases at V and 1 base at J, with 15 bases between the two ends.

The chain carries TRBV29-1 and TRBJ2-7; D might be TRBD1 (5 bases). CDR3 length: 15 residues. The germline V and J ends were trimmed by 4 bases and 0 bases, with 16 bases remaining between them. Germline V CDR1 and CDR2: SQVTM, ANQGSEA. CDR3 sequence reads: CSVAGSATVSYEQYF. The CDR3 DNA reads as TGCAGCGTTGCCGGAAGCGCGACAGTCTCCTACGAGCAGTACTTC.

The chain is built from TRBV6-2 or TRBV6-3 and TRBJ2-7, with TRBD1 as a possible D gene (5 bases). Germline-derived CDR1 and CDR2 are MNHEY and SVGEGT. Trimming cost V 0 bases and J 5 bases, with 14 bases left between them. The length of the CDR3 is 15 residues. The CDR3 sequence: CASSYSGQKLHEQYF. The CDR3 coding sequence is TGTGCCAGCAGTTACTCGGGGCAGAAACTGCACGAGCAGTACTTC.

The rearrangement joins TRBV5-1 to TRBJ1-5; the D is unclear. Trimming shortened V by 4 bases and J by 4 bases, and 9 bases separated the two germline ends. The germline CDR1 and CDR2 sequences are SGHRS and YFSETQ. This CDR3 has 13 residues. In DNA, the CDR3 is TGCGCCAGCAGCGTGCCGACAAATCAGCCCCAGCATTTT. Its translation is CASSVPTNQPQHF.

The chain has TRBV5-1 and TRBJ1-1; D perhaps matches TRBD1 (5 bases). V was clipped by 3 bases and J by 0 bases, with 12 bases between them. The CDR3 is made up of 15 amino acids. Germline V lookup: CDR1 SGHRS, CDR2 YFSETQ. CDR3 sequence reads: CASSSREPMNTEAFF. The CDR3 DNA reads TGCGCCAGCAGCTCCAGGGAACCCATGAACACTGAAGCTTTCTTT. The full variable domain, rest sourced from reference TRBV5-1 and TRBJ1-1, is KAGVTQTPRYLIKTRGQQVTLSCSPISGHRSVSWYQQTPGQGLQFLFEYFSETQRNKGNFPGRFSGRQFSNSRSEMNVSTLELGDSALYLCASSSREPMNTEAFFGQGTRLTVV.

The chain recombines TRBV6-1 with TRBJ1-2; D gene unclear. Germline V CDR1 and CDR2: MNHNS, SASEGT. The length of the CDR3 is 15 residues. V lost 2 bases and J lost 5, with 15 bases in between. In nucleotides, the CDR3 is TGTGCCAGCAGTGAAAGCCCGGTGGAGGCTTATGGCTACACCTTC. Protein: CASSESPVEAYGYTF.

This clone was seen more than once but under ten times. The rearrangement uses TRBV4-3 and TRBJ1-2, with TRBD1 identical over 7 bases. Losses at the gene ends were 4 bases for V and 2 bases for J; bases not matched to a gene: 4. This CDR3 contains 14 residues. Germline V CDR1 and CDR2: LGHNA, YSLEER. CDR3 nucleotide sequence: TGCGCCAGCAGCCTTGACAGGGACAACTATGGCTACACCTTC. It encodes CASSLDRDNYGYTF.

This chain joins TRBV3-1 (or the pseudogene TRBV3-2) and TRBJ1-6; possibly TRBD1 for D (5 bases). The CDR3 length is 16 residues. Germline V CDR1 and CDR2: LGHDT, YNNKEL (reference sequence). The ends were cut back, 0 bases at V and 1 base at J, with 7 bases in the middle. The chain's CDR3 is CASSQEGPSYNSPLHF. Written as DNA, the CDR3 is TGTGCCAGCAGCCAAGAGGGGCCTTCCTATAATTCACCCCTCCACTTT.

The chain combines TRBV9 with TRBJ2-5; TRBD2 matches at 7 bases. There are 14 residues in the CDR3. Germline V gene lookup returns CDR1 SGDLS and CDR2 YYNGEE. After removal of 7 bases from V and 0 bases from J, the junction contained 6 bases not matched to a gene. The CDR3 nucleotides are TGTGCCAGCGGGGGAGGGGACTACCAAGAGACCCAGTACTTC. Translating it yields CASGGGDYQETQYF.

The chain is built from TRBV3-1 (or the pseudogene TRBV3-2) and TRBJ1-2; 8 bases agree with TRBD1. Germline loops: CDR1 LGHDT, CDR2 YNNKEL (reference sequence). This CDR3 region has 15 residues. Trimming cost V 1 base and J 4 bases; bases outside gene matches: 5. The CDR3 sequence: CASSQAQGALYGYTF. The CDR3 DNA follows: TGTGCCAGCAGCCAAGCCCAGGGGGCTCTCTATGGCTACACCTTC.

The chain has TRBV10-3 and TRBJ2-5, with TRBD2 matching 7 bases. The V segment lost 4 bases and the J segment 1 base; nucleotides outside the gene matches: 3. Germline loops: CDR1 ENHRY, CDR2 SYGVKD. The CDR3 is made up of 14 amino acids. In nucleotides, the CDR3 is TGTGCCATCAGTGGGGGGAGGGGCCAAGAGACCCAGTACTTC. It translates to CAISGGRGQETQYF.

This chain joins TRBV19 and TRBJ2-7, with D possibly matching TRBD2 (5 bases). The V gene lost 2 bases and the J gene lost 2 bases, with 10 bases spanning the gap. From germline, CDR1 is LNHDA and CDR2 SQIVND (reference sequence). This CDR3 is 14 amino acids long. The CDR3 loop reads CASSIRRGTYEQYF. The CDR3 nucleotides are TGTGCCAGTAGTATACGACGGGGAACCTACGAGCAGTACTTC.

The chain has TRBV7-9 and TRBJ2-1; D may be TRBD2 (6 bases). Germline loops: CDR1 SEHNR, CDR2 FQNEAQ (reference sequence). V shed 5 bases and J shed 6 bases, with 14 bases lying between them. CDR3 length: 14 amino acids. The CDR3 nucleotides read TGTGCCAGCAGCCCCGGCGGAGGGGCCAATGAGCAGTTCTTC. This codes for CASSPGGGANEQFF.

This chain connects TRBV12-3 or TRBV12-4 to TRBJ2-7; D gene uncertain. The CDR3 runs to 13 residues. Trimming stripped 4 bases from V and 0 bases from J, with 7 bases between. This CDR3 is CASSYYTSYEQYF. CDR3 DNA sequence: TGTGCCAGCAGTTATTACACCTCCTACGAGCAGTACTTC.

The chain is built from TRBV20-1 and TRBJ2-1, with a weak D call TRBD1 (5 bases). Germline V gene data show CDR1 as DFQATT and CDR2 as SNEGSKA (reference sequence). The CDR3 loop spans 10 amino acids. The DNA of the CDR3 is TGCCGTGTTCAGGGCAATGAGCAGTTCTTC. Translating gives CRVQGNEQFF.

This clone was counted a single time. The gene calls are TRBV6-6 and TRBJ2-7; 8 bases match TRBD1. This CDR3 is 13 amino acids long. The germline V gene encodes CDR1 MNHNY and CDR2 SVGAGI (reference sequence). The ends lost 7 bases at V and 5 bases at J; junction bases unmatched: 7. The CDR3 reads CASTLPQGDEQYF. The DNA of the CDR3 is TGTGCCAGCACCCTTCCACAGGGGGACGAGCAGTACTTC.

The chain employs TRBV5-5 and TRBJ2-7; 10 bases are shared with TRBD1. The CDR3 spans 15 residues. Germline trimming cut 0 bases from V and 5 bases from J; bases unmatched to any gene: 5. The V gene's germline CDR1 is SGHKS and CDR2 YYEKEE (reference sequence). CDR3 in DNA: TGTGCCAGCAGCTTGGGACAGGGGGCGACCCACGAGCAGTACTTC. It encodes CASSLGQGATHEQYF.

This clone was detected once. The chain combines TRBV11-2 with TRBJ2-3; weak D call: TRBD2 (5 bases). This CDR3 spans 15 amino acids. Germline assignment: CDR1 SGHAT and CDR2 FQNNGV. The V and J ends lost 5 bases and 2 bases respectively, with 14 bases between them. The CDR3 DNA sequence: TGTGCCAGCAGCCCTGCCCGCGGGTCCACAGATACGCAGTATTTT. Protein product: CASSPARGSTDTQYF.

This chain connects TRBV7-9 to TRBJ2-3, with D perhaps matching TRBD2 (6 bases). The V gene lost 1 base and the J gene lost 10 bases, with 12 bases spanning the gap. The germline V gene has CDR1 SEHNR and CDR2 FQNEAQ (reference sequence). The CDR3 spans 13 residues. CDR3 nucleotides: TGTGCCAGCAGCTTAGATACGGGAGCGGCGCAGTATTTT. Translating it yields CASSLDTGAAQYF.

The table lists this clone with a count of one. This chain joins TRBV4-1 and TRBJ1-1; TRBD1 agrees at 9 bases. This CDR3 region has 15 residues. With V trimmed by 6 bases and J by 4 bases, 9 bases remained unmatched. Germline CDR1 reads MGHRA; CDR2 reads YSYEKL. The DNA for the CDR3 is TGCGCCAGCAGGTTACAGCGGGACAGGGTCACTGAAGCTTTCTTT. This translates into CASRLQRDRVTEAFF.

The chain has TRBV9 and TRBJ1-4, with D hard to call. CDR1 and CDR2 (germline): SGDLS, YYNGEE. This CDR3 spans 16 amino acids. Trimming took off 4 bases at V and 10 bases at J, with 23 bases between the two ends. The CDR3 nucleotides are TGTGCCAGCAGCCCCCGGTCAGGTCGGGATTCCGGAAAACTGTTTTTT. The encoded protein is CASSPRSGRDSGKLFF. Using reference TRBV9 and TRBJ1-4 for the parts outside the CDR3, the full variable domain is DSGVTQTPKHLITATGQRVTLRCSPRSGDLSVYWYQQSLDQGLQFLIQYYNGEERAKGNILERFSAQQFPDLHSELNLSSLELGDSALYFCASSPRSGRDSGKLFFGSGTQLSVL.

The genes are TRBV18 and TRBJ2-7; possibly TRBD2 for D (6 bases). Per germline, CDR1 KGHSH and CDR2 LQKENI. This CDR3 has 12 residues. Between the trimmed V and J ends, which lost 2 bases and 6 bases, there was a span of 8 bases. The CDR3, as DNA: TGTGCCAGCTCACCAGGGGGGTTCGAGCAGTACTTC. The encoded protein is CASSPGGFEQYF.

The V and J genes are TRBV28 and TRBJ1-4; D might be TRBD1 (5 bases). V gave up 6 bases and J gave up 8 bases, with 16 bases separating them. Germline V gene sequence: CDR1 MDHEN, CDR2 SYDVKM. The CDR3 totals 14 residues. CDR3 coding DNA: TGTGCCAGCAGCCGGGGAGGGGTAGGAGAAAAACTGTTTTTT. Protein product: CASSRGGVGEKLFF.

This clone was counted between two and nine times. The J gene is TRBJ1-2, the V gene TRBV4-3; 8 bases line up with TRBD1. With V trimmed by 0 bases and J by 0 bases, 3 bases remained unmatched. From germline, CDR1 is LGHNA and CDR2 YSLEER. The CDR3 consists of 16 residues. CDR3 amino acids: CASSQDRTGTNYGYTF. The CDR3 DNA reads TGCGCCAGCAGCCAAGATCGGACAGGGACTAACTATGGCTACACCTTC.

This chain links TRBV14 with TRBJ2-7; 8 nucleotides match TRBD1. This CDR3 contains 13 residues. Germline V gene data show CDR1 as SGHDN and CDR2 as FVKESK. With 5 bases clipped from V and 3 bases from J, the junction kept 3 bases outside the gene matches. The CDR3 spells CASSWTGYYEQYF. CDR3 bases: TGTGCCAGCAGCTGGACAGGGTACTACGAGCAGTACTTC.